The clone carrying this TCR beta chain has a count of ten or more. The antigen is not known. The sample belongs to a study of T cell repertoires in cytomegalovirus infection. Study context: In public TCR beta signatures, there were indications of both CMV infection and matching HLA type.

MiXCR, applied by TCRdb to the reads, yields one record per CDR3 protein. Seen here are 200,000 to 250,000 distinct CDR3 sequences, around 6.4% observed once, and the top ten hold less than 7.5%. Study-level findings and limits: CMV carriers with the relevant HLA were identified by cumulative public TCR beta family frequency. CMV-specific TCR beta clonotypes restricted by HLA-C dominated the ex vivo response.

V lost 5 bases, J lost 6 bases, and 7 bases stayed unmatched. In germline, CDR1 is SGHTA, CDR2 FQGNSA. This CDR3 is 14 amino acids long. The V and J genes are TRBV7-2 and TRBJ1-3; 7 positions agree with TRBD1. The source is a human donor in good health (CMV status not recorded). Some clones in this sample may be carry-over from other donors' samples. Sequencing was carried out using PBMCs. This chain's CDR3 is CASSVDREPNTIYF. The CDR3 nucleotides are TGTGCCAGCAGCGTAGACAGGGAACCAAACACCATATATTTT.